This T cell receptor beta chain comes out of a study of long-term antiretroviral therapy in people with HIV. Germline CDR1 reads SGHRS; CDR2 reads YFSETQ. Trimming removed 4 bases from V and 9 bases from J; junction bases left unmatched: 24. The CDR3 has 20 amino acids. Survey-level immunoSEQ v3.0 assays were run. This table comes from immunoSEQ multiplex PCR, and its TCRdb copy is limited to in-frame clones, with some not included. Here the sample spans tens of thousands of clones, just over 90% being singletons. The sequencing used unsorted PBMCs, collected 7.6 years after starting antiretroviral therapy. The sequence was obtained from a woman in her thirties or forties with HIV. The rearrangement links TRBV5-1 to TRBJ2-7; 14 nucleotides match TRBD2. DNA for the CDR3: TGCGCCAGCAGCCAAAGTCCGGGACTAGCGGGGGTTGGGTCAATACGACGGCAGTACTTC. As protein: CASSQSPGLAGVGSIRRQYF.